One TCR beta chain is described in this entry. The method was immunoSEQ multiplex PCR; TCRdb's version includes in-frame clones alone and lacks a portion of them. The sample shows approximately 92,000 clones, roughly 95% of them seen only once. The length of the CDR3 is 15 residues. V dropped 5 bases and J dropped 6 bases, with 17 bases sitting between them. Germline assignment: CDR1 MNHEY and CDR2 SVGAGI. This entry is derived from a study of technical replicates of blood from a handful of donors. What was sequenced was T cells isolated from PBMCs. This rearrangement joins TRBV6-5 to TRBJ1-5, with D perhaps matching TRBD1 (5 bases). The sequence came from a human donor in good health. In DNA, the CDR3 is TGTGCCAGCAGTACTGTTATGGGGGGGGGTCAGCCCCAGCATTTT. Translated, it gives CASSTVMGGGQPQHF.